The sequence of this T cell receptor (beta chain) was determined in a study of T-cell memory formation after mild COVID-19. Findings and caveats of the study: There were some responding clones in pre-infection memory, which suggested that cross-reactive memory had joined.

TCRdb independently ran MiXCR on the 5' RACE reads; one entry per CDR3 protein. The data show around 160,000 distinct CDR3 sequences, about 9.9% seen once. This clonotype showed up just a few times. The antigen is unknown. Sequenced: PBMCs or a T cell subset sorted from them (not recorded which). The TCR originated in a man aged 18 to 29 who had mild COVID-19 (a few samples of this study predate the infection). Cell type and time point are not known.

The CDR3 bases are TGTGCCAGCAGCTCGAACTTAGCGGGGGGGCCCCGGTTCTTC. This encodes CASSSNLAGGPRFF. The chain recombines TRBV7-2 with TRBJ2-1; 11 bases fit TRBD2. The V gene's germline CDR1 is SGHTA and CDR2 FQGNSA. J gave up 15 bases and V 4 bases, and 11 bases lay outside the gene matches. The CDR3 extends over 14 amino acids.